The table lists the clone carrying this TCR beta chain with many counts. These data come from a study of neurological immune-mediated disorders. The starting material, 2 million PBMCs stored at -80 C, gave rise to the unsorted libraries. 5'RACE generated cDNA with 10-nucleotide random UMIs. TCRdb passed the 5' RACE reads through MiXCR, listing each CDR3 protein once. Of tens of thousands of distinct CDR3 sequences listed, 25% were seen once; the top ten hold over 20%. Germline V gene lookup returns CDR1 SGHTA and CDR2 FQGTGA. Trimming took off 7 bases at V and 0 bases at J, with 9 bases between the two ends. The CDR3 spans 13 residues.

Sequenced sample: PBMCs. The chain employs TRBV7-3 and TRBJ1-1; no firm D call. The sequence came from a woman in her seventies in good health. The CDR3 DNA reads as TGTGCCAGCAAACTCAACATGAACACTGAAGCTTTCTTT. Protein: CASKLNMNTEAFF. Drawing the rest from reference TRBV7-3 and TRBJ1-1, the complete variable domain is GAGVSQTPSNKVTEKGKYVELRCDPISGHTALYWYRQSLGQGPEFLIYFQGTGAADDSGLPNDRFFAVRPEGSVSTLKIQRTERGDSAVYLCASKLNMNTEAFFGQGTRLTVV.